A single sample is the source of the 18 T cell receptor beta chains below, sequenced in a study of blood T cells in healthy people across ages. Sample-barcoded 5' priming and a J-beta primer mix drove a second PCR of about 6 to 12 cycles. TCRdb ran MiXCR on the 5' RACE reads and lists one entry per CDR3 protein. The sample consists of hundreds of thousands of distinct CDR3 sequences, nearly 60% of them appearing once. Sequences were obtained from blood. These receptors were collected from a young man in good health.

This clonotype was counted a few times. The rearrangement links TRBV25-1 to TRBJ1-6, with no clear D. Deletions cut 6 bases from V and 0 bases from J, with 9 bases between. The CDR3 runs 15 residues. Germline V gives CDR1 MGHDK, CDR2 SYGVNS. The CDR3 is CASSQTGSYNSPLHF. The CDR3 DNA reads as TGTGCCAGCAGCCAGACTGGCTCCTATAATTCACCCCTCCACTTT.

This clonotype was seen more than once but under ten times. The chain has TRBV12-3 or TRBV12-4 and TRBJ2-7; no clear D gene. The CDR3 covers 14 residues. V gave up 2 bases and J gave up 11 bases, with 19 bases separating them. The CDR3 loop is CASSLRLLTPPEYF. The CDR3 coding sequence is TGTGCCAGCAGTTTACGCCTGCTGACCCCCCCGGAGTACTTC.

This clonotype was observed a handful of times. This chain joins TRBV9 and TRBJ1-1; D unclear. Germline CDR1 is SGDLS and CDR2 is YYNGEE. V dropped 5 bases and J dropped 2 bases, with 7 bases sitting between them. The CDR3 consists of 12 residues. CDR3 coding DNA: TGTGCCAGCAGTAACAGTAACACTGAAGCTTTCTTT. Protein: CASSNSNTEAFF. Using reference TRBV9 and TRBJ1-1 for the parts outside the CDR3, the full variable domain is DSGVTQTPKHLITATGQRVTLRCSPRSGDLSVYWYQQSLDQGLQFLIQYYNGEERAKGNILERFSAQQFPDLHSELNLSSLELGDSALYFCASSNSNTEAFFGQGTRLTVV.

The chain carries TRBV27 and TRBJ1-2; D ambiguous. The germline V gene has CDR1 MNHEY and CDR2 SMNVEV (reference sequence). The V gene lost 3 bases and the J gene lost 6 bases, with 14 bases spanning the gap. The CDR3 sequence is 14 residues long. The CDR3 loop reads CASSFWPLEDGYTF. CDR3 coding DNA: TGTGCCAGCAGTTTCTGGCCCTTAGAGGATGGCTACACCTTC.

A note on this clonotype: At one end the junction does not follow the germline gene, possibly because of a read error. The rearrangement links TRBV25-1 to TRBJ2-3; D remains unclear. CDR3 length: 15 residues. Germline CDR1 MGHDK, CDR2 SYGVNS. CDR3 sequence reads: CASSASGKGADTQYF. The CDR3, as DNA: TGCGCCAGCAGTGCTTCAGGAAAGGGCGCCGATACGCAGTATTTT. Filled out from reference TRBV25-1 and TRBJ2-3, the complete variable domain reads EADIYQTPRYLVIGTGKKITLECSQTMGHDKMYWYQQDPGMELHLIHYSYGVNSTEKGDLSSESTVSRIRTEHFPLTLESARPSHTSQYLCASSASGKGADTQYFGPGTRLTVL.

This clonotype was seen a handful of times. The V call is TRBV16, the J call TRBJ1-5; TRBD1 aligns across 8 bases. The germline CDR1 and CDR2 sequences are KGHSY and FQNENV. This CDR3 contains 13 residues. J gave up 4 bases and V 10 bases, and 6 bases lay outside the gene matches. CDR3 region: CATRDRSNQPQHF. The CDR3 DNA follows: TGTGCCACCCGGGACAGGTCGAATCAGCCCCAGCATTTT.

This clonotype has just one count. The chain links TRBV7-3 to TRBJ2-1, with 11 bases fitting TRBD2. The CDR3 is 19 amino acids. Losses at the gene ends were 5 bases for V and 0 bases for J; bases not matched to a gene: 12. Germline CDR1 reads SGHTA; CDR2 reads FQGTGA. The CDR3 is CASSPWTSGSPHSYNEQFF. The CDR3 DNA reads TGTGCCAGCAGCCCATGGACTAGCGGGTCGCCGCACTCCTACAATGAGCAGTTCTTC.

The gene calls are TRBV19 and TRBJ1-1; no clear D gene. Germline V gene lookup returns CDR1 LNHDA and CDR2 SQIVND (reference sequence). Trimming took off 8 bases at V and 4 bases at J, with 17 bases between the two ends. CDR3 size: 14 residues. CDR3 sequence reads: CASRDGSSSTEAFF. The CDR3 region has the DNA TGTGCCAGTCGCGACGGGTCCTCGAGCACTGAAGCTTTCTTT. The variable domain in full, with the rest retrieved from reference TRBV19 and TRBJ1-1, is DGGITQSPKYLFRKEGQNVTLSCEQNLNHDAMYWYRQDPGQGLRLIYYSQIVNDFQKGDIAEGYSVSREKKESFPLTVTSAQKNPTAFYLCASRDGSSSTEAFFGQGTRLTVV.

V is TRBV7-2 and J is TRBJ2-5, with a possible D match to TRBD2 (5 bases). Per germline, CDR1 SGHTA and CDR2 FQGNSA. CDR3 length equals 13 residues. The germline V and J ends were trimmed by 4 bases and 2 bases, with 8 bases remaining between them. Here the CDR3 reads CASSSDWQETQYF. The CDR3 coding sequence is TGTGCCAGCAGCTCGGACTGGCAAGAGACCCAGTACTTC.

J is TRBJ1-2 and V is TRBV27; perhaps TRBD1 as D (5 bases). Trimming cost V 2 bases and J 3 bases, with 10 bases left between them. CDR3 length: 14 residues. Germline CDR1 MNHEY, CDR2 SMNVEV (reference sequence). The CDR3 nucleotides read TGTGCCAGCAGTTTAACCCTGGGGGACTATGGCTACACCTTC. This codes for CASSLTLGDYGYTF.

This clonotype has just a few counts. This sequence joins TRBV3-1 and TRBJ2-4; D is unresolved. Matching the DNA end better, TRBJ2-7 makes the J call doubtful. CDR1 and CDR2 (germline): LGHDT, YNNKEL (reference sequence). The CDR3 is made up of 13 amino acids. CDR3 DNA: TGTGCCAGCAGCCCTACGACCATATCCGAGCAGTACTTC. It encodes CASSPTTISEQYF.

The CDR3 loop reads CSPTSPYNEQFF. CDR3 nucleotide sequence: TGCAGTCCTACGTCCCCCTACAATGAGCAGTTCTTC. V gene TRBV20-1 combines with J gene TRBJ2-1; D not certain. Trimming took off 8 bases at V and 2 bases at J, with 10 bases between the two ends. CDR3 length: 12 residues. Germline values: CDR1 DFQATT, CDR2 SNEGSKA (reference sequence).

The V call is TRBV20-1, the J call TRBJ2-1, with D perhaps TRBD2 (6 bases). The J call may be incorrect, as the DNA end agrees better with TRBJ2-7. In germline, CDR1 is DFQATT, CDR2 SNEGSKA (reference sequence). The CDR3 is 12 residues long. This chain's CDR3 is CSARAGMSEQYF. The CDR3 nucleotides are TGCAGTGCTAGGGCGGGGATGAGCGAGCAGTACTTC.

The chain links TRBV7-9 to TRBJ1-1; D is unresolved. The CDR3 has 12 amino acids. Germline V gene lookup returns CDR1 SEHNR and CDR2 FQNEAQ (reference sequence). V was pared by 6 bases and J by 8 bases, with 13 bases between. CDR3 amino acids: CASRFPLGEAFF. The CDR3 DNA reads as TGTGCCAGCAGGTTCCCCCTAGGGGAAGCTTTCTTT.

The CDR3 coding sequence is TGTGCCAGTAGTAGGGCGGGGGGGAGCTCCTACAATGAGCAGTTCTTC. Translated: CASSRAGGSSYNEQFF. The chain links TRBV19 to TRBJ2-1, with 9 positions matching TRBD2. This CDR3 is 16 amino acids long. Germline lookup yields CDR1 LNHDA and CDR2 SQIVND (reference sequence). V lost 4 bases to trimming and J lost 0 bases; unmatched junction nucleotides: 4. Based on the CDR3 plus reference TRBV19 and TRBJ2-1, the full variable domain is DGGITQSPKYLFRKEGQNVTLSCEQNLNHDAMYWYRQDPGQGLRLIYYSQIVNDFQKGDIAEGYSVSREKKESFPLTVTSAQKNPTAFYLCASSRAGGSSYNEQFFGPGTRLTVL.

This clonotype was detected only a few times. The V gene is TRBV20-1, the J gene TRBJ2-4; D unclear. CDR1 and CDR2 from the germline V gene are DFQATT and SNEGSKA (reference sequence). CDR3 length equals 11 residues. V lost 3 bases and J 6 bases, leaving 6 bases between the germline ends. The CDR3 loop is CSASYTNIQYF. In DNA, the CDR3 is TGCAGTGCTAGTTACACAAACATTCAGTACTTC.

The V call is TRBV6-2 or TRBV6-3, the J call TRBJ2-1; TRBD2 might be the D (5 bases). V was clipped by 0 bases and J by 8 bases, with 17 bases between them. The CDR3 sequence is 16 residues long. Germline CDR1 MNHEY, CDR2 SVGEGT. The CDR3 loop reads CASSYSQSGLRDEQFF. CDR3 coding DNA: TGTGCCAGCAGTTACTCGCAATCCGGGTTGAGGGATGAGCAGTTCTTC.

This chain connects TRBV7-8 to TRBJ2-7; TRBD1 matches at 9 bases. The assigned J gene may be wrong: the sequence end matches TRBJ2-5 better. CDR3 length equals 16 residues. Germline CDR1 and CDR2: SGHVS and FQNEAQ. CDR3 bases: TGTGCCAGCAGCCGAATCTGGGACAGGGAACGGGAGACCCAGTACTTC. This gives the protein CASSRIWDRERETQYF.